This entry lists 27 T cell receptor beta chains sequenced from one sample in a study of blood T cell repertoires in COVID-19. Assay used: immunoSEQ multiplex PCR; TCRdb lists only in-frame clones, some missing. This table has about 100,000 clones, about 90% appearing once. Sequencing was performed on peripheral blood. These TCRs come from a woman aged 25 to 39 with acute or convalescent COVID-19.

The V call is TRBV18, the J call TRBJ1-2; the D gene is possibly TRBD1 (6 bases). The CDR3 length is 15 residues. The V and J ends lost 3 bases and 3 bases respectively, with 14 bases between them. CDR1 and CDR2 from the germline V gene are KGHSH and LQKENI. The CDR3 DNA sequence: TGTGCCAGCTCACCCAACGAGGGGGGGGACTATGGCTACACCTTC. It codes for CASSPNEGGDYGYTF.

This clone was observed a handful of times. The chain carries TRBV5-5 and TRBJ1-6, with D possibly being TRBD1 (6 bases). The CDR3 covers 15 residues. V lost 0 bases, J lost 12 bases, and 16 bases lay in between. Germline V CDR1 and CDR2: SGHKS, YYEKEE (reference sequence). CDR3 protein: CASSLDTGTFGPLHF. The CDR3 bases are TGTGCCAGCAGCTTGGATACCGGGACATTTGGACCCCTCCACTTT. The full variable domain, rest sourced from reference TRBV5-5 and TRBJ1-6, is DAGVTQSPTHLIKTRGQQVTLRCSPISGHKSVSWYQQVLGQGPQFIFQYYEKEERGRGNFPDRFSARQFPNYSSELNVNALLLGDSALYLCASSLDTGTFGPLHFGNGTRLTVT.

J is TRBJ1-2 and V is TRBV12-3 or TRBV12-4, with D unclear. Trimming removed 10 bases from V and 5 bases from J, with 17 bases in between. This CDR3 region has 13 residues. The CDR3 sequence is CAIDTRAGYGYTF. CDR3 nucleotide sequence: TGTGCCATCGACACGCGGGCGGGATATGGCTACACCTTC.

The V and J genes are TRBV28 and TRBJ2-6, with no clear D. The CDR3 has 14 amino acids. V was clipped by 5 bases and J by 1 base, with 6 bases between them. Germline CDR1 is MDHEN and CDR2 is SYDVKM. CDR3 region: CASSKPSGANVLTF. The CDR3 DNA reads as TGTGCCAGCAGTAAGCCTTCTGGGGCCAACGTCCTGACTTTC.

The rearrangement uses TRBV7-9 and TRBJ2-1; the match to TRBD2 covers 10 bases. The CDR3 is 15 residues long. V trimming: 2 bases; J trimming: 5 bases; junction bases outside the gene matches: 3. CDR1 is SEHNR and CDR2 is FQNEAQ in the germline V gene (reference sequence). CDR3 nucleotide sequence: TGTGCCAGCAGCTTACAAGGACTAGCGGACAATGAGCAGTTCTTC. This encodes CASSLQGLADNEQFF.

This chain links TRBV7-9 with TRBJ2-7; 7 nucleotides align to TRBD2. V was clipped by 6 bases and J by 0 bases; unmatched bases: 8. Looked up from germline, CDR1 is SEHNR and CDR2 is FQNEAQ (reference sequence). The CDR3 has 15 amino acids. In DNA form, the CDR3 reads TGTGCCAGCAGTTCACCTGGGGGGGACTCCTACGAGCAGTACTTC. Translation: CASSSPGGDSYEQYF.

The J gene is TRBJ1-1, the V gene TRBV12-3 or TRBV12-4; D remains ambiguous. V was shortened by 3 bases and J by 3 bases, with 8 bases between the two germline ends. This CDR3 spans 13 amino acids. The CDR3 DNA sequence: TGTGCCAGCAGTTTCAAACAGTACACTGAAGCTTTCTTT. Translating gives CASSFKQYTEAFF.

This clone was counted between two and nine times. The rearrangement joins TRBV18 to TRBJ2-1; D remains ambiguous. The germline V gene has CDR1 KGHSH and CDR2 LQKENI. Trimming took 4 bases from V and 5 from J, leaving 18 bases between them. This CDR3 contains 16 residues. The CDR3 loop is CASSREGLTADNEQFF. The CDR3 DNA is TGTGCCAGCTCACGCGAAGGCCTAACAGCAGACAATGAGCAGTTCTTC. Filled out from reference TRBV18 and TRBJ2-1, the complete variable domain reads NAGVMQNPRHLVRRRGQEARLRCSPMKGHSHVYWYRQLPEEGLKFMVYLQKENIIDESGMPKERFSAEFPKEGPSILRIQQVVRGDSAAYFCASSREGLTADNEQFFGPGTRLTVL.

This chain uses TRBV6-1 with TRBJ1-4, with 7 positions matching TRBD1. Germline CDR1 and CDR2: MNHNS and SASEGT. V was clipped by 2 bases and J by 9 bases; unmatched bases: 6. The CDR3 length is 14 residues. CDR3 region: CASSERQGPKKLFF. The CDR3 DNA reads as TGTGCCAGCAGTGAAAGACAGGGCCCGAAAAAACTGTTTTTT.

About this clone itself: Since a much larger clone is just one base distant, this may be a read error. The chain uses TRBV6-6 and TRBJ1-6, with 7 positions matching TRBD1. This CDR3 spans 13 amino acids. Trimming removed 5 bases from V and 5 bases from J; junction bases left unmatched: 0. Germline V gene lookup returns CDR1 MNHNY and CDR2 SVGAGI (reference sequence). The CDR3 sequence: CASSGQDNSPLHF. DNA for the CDR3: TGTGCCAGCAGTGGACAGGATAATTCACCCCTCCACTTT.

The chain is built from TRBV7-9 and TRBJ1-3, with a tentative D call TRBD1 (5 bases). Trimming stripped 5 bases from V and 2 bases from J, with 13 bases between. Germline V gene data show CDR1 as SEHNR and CDR2 as FQNEAQ (reference sequence). This CDR3 is 15 amino acids long. The CDR3 DNA reads TGTGCCAGCAGCGGTCCAGGGCGAGCTGGAAACACCATATATTTT. Amino acids: CASSGPGRAGNTIYF.

The gene calls are TRBV27 and TRBJ2-7, with D possibly matching TRBD1 (5 bases). The CDR3 is 13 amino acids. CDR1 is MNHEY, CDR2 SMNVEV, per germline (reference sequence). Trimming stripped 4 bases from V and 4 bases from J, with 11 bases between. The CDR3 loop reads CASSWGSSYEQYF. The CDR3 region has the DNA TGTGCCAGCAGTTGGGGCAGTTCGTACGAGCAGTACTTC.

The rearrangement links TRBV20-1 to TRBJ1-6; D gene uncertain. Looked up from germline, CDR1 is DFQATT and CDR2 is SNEGSKA (reference sequence). This CDR3 has 10 residues. V lost 6 bases and J lost 14, with 11 bases in between. CDR3 DNA: TGCAGTGCCCACCGGGAAGCCCTCCACTTT. Amino acid sequence: CSAHREALHF.

On this clone itself: The same CDR3 arises from other DNA sequences in this sample as well. This chain uses TRBV19 with TRBJ2-2; the D is unclear. The germline CDR1 and CDR2 sequences are LNHDA and SQIVND (reference sequence). The CDR3 is 16 amino acids. V lost 2 bases to trimming and J lost 0 bases, with 10 bases between them. The CDR3 is CASSILGSANTGELFF. The CDR3 nucleotides read TGTGCCAGTAGTATATTAGGCAGCGCGAACACCGGGGAGCTGTTTTTT.

This sequence joins TRBV7-2 and TRBJ1-1; D is perhaps TRBD1 (5 bases). Trimming shortened V by 3 bases and J by 4 bases, and 12 bases separated the two germline ends. The CDR3 has 14 amino acids. Germline V gives CDR1 SGHTA, CDR2 FQGNSA. DNA for the CDR3: TGTGCCAGCAGCTTTAAAGGGCAGGGCACTGAAGCTTTCTTT. Translated, it gives CASSFKGQGTEAFF.

The chain joins TRBV6-5 to TRBJ1-1; possibly TRBD1 for D (5 bases). Trimming took off 2 bases at V and 4 bases at J, with 8 bases between the two ends. The CDR3 is 13 amino acids. Germline assignment: CDR1 MNHEY and CDR2 SVGAGI. The CDR3 loop is CASSYRGVTEAFF. DNA of the CDR3: TGTGCCAGCAGTTACCGGGGGGTCACTGAAGCTTTCTTT.

This chain uses TRBV24-1 with TRBJ2-3; 9 nucleotides align to TRBD1. CDR1 and CDR2 (germline): KGHDR, SFDVKD. The CDR3 length is 14 residues. V was clipped by 9 bases and J by 5 bases; unmatched bases: 8. CDR3 in amino acids: CATEDRGGVDTQYF. In nucleotides, the CDR3 is TGTGCCACCGAGGACAGGGGAGGAGTAGATACGCAGTATTTT.

CDR3 residues: CASSLFPPQGTTEAFF. The CDR3 DNA reads as TGTGCCAGCAGCTTATTCCCCCCCCAGGGCACCACTGAAGCTTTCTTT. V is TRBV7-8 and J is TRBJ1-1; weak D call: TRBD1 (5 bases). The V gene lost 2 bases and the J gene lost 4 bases, with 17 bases spanning the gap. Looked up from germline, CDR1 is SGHVS and CDR2 is FQNEAQ. The CDR3 consists of 16 residues.

CDR3 in DNA: TGTGCCAGCAGCCAAGGAGTTTTTAGCAATCAGCCCCAGCATTTT. Translating it yields CASSQGVFSNQPQHF. V and J are TRBV3-1 (or the pseudogene TRBV3-2) and TRBJ1-5; no clear D. The CDR3 totals 15 residues. Trimming took 1 base from V and 0 from J, leaving 7 bases between them. Germline lookup yields CDR1 LGHDT and CDR2 YNNKEL (reference sequence).

V usage is TRBV10-2 and J usage is TRBJ1-1; 11 nucleotides match TRBD1. This CDR3 is built from 13 residues. With V trimmed by 10 bases and J by 5 bases, 6 bases remained unmatched. Germline CDR1 is WSHSY and CDR2 is SAAADI. Here the CDR3 DNA reads TGCGCCACCCGGGGACAGGGGGAAACTGAAGCTTTCTTT. It specifies CATRGQGETEAFF.

V usage is TRBV6-5 and J usage is TRBJ2-2; 8 bases match TRBD1. J gave up 1 base and V 6 bases, and 4 bases lay outside the gene matches. This CDR3 contains 15 residues. The germline V gene has CDR1 MNHEY and CDR2 SVGAGI. The CDR3 sequence: CASRTGGRNTGELFF. CDR3 in DNA: TGTGCCAGCAGAACAGGGGGGCGGAACACCGGGGAGCTGTTTTTT.

This clone was found once. The V gene is TRBV3-1 (or the pseudogene TRBV3-2), the J gene TRBJ2-3; D is undetermined. Germline CDR1 and CDR2: LGHDT and YNNKEL (reference sequence). V was cut by 3 bases and J by 6 bases, with 7 bases left in between. CDR3 length: 12 amino acids. This chain's CDR3 is CASSHTGDTQYF. As DNA, the CDR3 is TGTGCCAGCAGCCATACCGGGGATACGCAGTATTTT.

This chain links TRBV11-2 with TRBJ2-7; maybe TRBD1 (5 bases). Per the germline V gene, CDR1 is SGHAT and CDR2 is FQNNGV. The CDR3 has 12 amino acids. Trimming shortened V by 3 bases and J by 5 bases, and 8 bases separated the two germline ends. The CDR3 region has the DNA TGTGCCAGCAGCTTCTTAGGGGACGAGCAGTACTTC. Protein sequence: CASSFLGDEQYF.

This clone appeared a single time. This chain joins TRBV9 and TRBJ1-6; D unresolved. The CDR3 has 18 amino acids. V lost 2 bases to trimming and J lost 0 bases, with 15 bases between them. Germline V lookup: CDR1 SGDLS, CDR2 YYNGEE. The CDR3 DNA sequence: TGTGCCAGCAGCGTCCCAATCTTTAAGAGCTCCTATAATTCACCCCTCCACTTT. Encoded protein: CASSVPIFKSSYNSPLHF.

This chain links TRBV7-9 with TRBJ2-7, with 10 nucleotides matching TRBD2. Germline CDR1 SEHNR, CDR2 FQNEAQ (reference sequence). CDR3 length: 16 amino acids. Trimming took 4 bases from V and 2 from J; bases not matched to a gene: 8. The CDR3 nucleotides read TGTGCCAGCAGCTCTTCTGGACTAGCGGTTCCCTACGAGCAGTACTTC. It is translated as CASSSSGLAVPYEQYF.

The chain is built from TRBV6-5 and TRBJ1-5, with 7 bases that match TRBD1. This CDR3 has 15 residues. Germline values: CDR1 MNHEY, CDR2 SVGAGI. J gave up 3 bases and V 6 bases, and 8 bases lay outside the gene matches. The CDR3 DNA is TGTGCCAGCAGCAGGGACAGCGGAAACAATCAGCCCCAGCATTTT. Translated: CASSRDSGNNQPQHF.

This chain joins TRBV29-1 and TRBJ1-1; D is possibly TRBD1 (5 bases). This CDR3 region has 13 residues. V was shortened by 4 bases and J by 4 bases, with 13 bases between the two germline ends. CDR1 and CDR2 (germline): SQVTM, ANQGSEA. The chain's CDR3 is CSVATAGGTEAFF. Here the CDR3 DNA reads TGCAGCGTTGCAACAGCGGGGGGCACTGAAGCTTTCTTT.